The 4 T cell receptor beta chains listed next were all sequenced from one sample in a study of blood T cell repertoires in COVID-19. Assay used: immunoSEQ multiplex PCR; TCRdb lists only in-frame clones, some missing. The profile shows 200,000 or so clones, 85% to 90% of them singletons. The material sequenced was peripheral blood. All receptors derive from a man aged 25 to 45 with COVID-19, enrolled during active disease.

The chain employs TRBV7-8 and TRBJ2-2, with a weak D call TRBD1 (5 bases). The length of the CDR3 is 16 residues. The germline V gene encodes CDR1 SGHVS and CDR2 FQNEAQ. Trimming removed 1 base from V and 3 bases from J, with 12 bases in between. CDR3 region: CASSLVYGADTGELFF. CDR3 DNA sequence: TGTGCCAGCAGCTTAGTGTATGGGGCGGACACCGGGGAGCTGTTTTTT.

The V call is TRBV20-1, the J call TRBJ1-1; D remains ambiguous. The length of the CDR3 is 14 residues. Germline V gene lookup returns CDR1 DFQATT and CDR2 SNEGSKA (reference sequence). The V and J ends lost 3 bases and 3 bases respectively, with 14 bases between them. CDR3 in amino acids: CSASLTGLDTEAFF. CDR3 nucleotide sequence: TGCAGTGCTAGTTTAACGGGGTTGGACACTGAAGCTTTCTTT.

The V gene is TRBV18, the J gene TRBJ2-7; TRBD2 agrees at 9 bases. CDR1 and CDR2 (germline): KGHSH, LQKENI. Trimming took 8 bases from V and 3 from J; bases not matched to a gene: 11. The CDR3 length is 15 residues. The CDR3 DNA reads TGTGCCAGCACCGGGCCTGGGCGGGAGGGCTACGAGCAGTACTTC. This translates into CASTGPGREGYEQYF. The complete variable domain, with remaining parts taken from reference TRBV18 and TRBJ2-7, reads NAGVMQNPRHLVRRRGQEARLRCSPMKGHSHVYWYRQLPEEGLKFMVYLQKENIIDESGMPKERFSAEFPKEGPSILRIQQVVRGDSAAYFCASTGPGREGYEQYFGPGTRLTVT.

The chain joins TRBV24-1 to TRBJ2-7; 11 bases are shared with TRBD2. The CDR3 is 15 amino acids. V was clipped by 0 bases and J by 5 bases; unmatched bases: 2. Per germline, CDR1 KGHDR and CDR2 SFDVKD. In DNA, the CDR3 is TGTGCCACCAGTGATTTGACTAGCGGGAGAGACGAGCAGTACTTC. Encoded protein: CATSDLTSGRDEQYF.